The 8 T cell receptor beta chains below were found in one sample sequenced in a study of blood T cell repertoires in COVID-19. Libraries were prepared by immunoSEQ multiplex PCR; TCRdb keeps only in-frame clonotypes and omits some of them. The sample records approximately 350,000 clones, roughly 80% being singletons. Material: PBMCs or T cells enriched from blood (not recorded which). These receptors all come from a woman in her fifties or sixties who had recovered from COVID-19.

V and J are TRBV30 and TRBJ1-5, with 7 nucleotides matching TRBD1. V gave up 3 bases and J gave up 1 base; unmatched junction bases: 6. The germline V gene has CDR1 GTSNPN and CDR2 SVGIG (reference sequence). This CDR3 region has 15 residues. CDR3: CAWSARTGSNQPQHF. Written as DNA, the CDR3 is TGTGCCTGGAGCGCCCGGACAGGAAGCAATCAGCCCCAGCATTTT.

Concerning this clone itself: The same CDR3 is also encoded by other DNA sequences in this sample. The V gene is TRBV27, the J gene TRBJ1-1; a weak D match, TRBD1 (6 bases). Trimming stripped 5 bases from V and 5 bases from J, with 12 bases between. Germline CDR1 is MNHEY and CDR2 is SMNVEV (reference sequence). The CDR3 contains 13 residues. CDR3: CASSLNRDTEAFF. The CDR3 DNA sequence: TGTGCCAGCAGTCTAAACAGGGATACTGAAGCTTTCTTT.

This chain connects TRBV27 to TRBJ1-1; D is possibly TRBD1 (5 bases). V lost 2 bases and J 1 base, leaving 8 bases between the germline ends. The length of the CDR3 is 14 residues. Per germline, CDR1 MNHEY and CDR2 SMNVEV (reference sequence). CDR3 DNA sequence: TGTGCCAGCAGTTTAAGGGGAGGGAACACTGAAGCTTTCTTT. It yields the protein CASSLRGGNTEAFF.

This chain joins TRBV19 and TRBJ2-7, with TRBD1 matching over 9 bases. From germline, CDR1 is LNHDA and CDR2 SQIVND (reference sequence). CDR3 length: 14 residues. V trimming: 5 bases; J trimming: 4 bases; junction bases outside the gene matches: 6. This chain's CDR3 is CASSPRDREYEQYF. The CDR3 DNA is TGTGCCAGTAGTCCCCGGGACAGGGAGTACGAGCAGTACTTC.

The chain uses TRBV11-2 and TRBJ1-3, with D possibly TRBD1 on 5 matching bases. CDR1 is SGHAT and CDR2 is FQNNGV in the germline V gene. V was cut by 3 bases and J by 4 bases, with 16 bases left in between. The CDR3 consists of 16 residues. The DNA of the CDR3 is TGTGCCAGCAGCTTGTCTGGACGGACAACCGGAAACACCATATATTTT. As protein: CASSLSGRTTGNTIYF.

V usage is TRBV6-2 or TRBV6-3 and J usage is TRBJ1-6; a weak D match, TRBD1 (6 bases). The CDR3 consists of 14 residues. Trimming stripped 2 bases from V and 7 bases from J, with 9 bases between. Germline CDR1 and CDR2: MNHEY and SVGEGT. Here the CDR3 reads CASSYPDRNSPLHF. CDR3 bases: TGTGCCAGCAGTTACCCGGACAGAAATTCACCCCTCCACTTT.

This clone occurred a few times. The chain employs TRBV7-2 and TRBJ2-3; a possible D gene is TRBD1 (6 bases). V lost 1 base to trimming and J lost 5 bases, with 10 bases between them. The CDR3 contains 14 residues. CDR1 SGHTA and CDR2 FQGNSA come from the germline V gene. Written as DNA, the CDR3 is TGTGCCAGCAGCTTAGGGCAGGGACAAGATACGCAGTATTTT. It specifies CASSLGQGQDTQYF.

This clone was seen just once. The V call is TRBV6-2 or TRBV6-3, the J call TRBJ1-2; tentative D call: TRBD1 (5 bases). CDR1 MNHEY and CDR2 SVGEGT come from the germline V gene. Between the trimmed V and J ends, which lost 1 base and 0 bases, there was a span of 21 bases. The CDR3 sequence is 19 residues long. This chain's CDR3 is CASSYFFQTPGLANYGYTF. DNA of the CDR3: TGTGCCAGCAGTTACTTTTTTCAGACTCCAGGGTTAGCTAACTATGGCTACACCTTC.